Shown below are 16 T cell receptor beta chains from a single sample sequenced in a study of blood T cells in healthy people across ages. Combining a sample-barcoded 5' primer with a J-beta primer mix, a second PCR ran for roughly 6 to 12 cycles. TCRdb processed the 5' RACE reads anew with MiXCR; each CDR3 protein has one entry. Of hundreds of thousands of distinct CDR3 sequences listed, roughly 50% were seen once; the top ten hold around a third. The specimen was blood. These receptors all come from a woman aged 60-75 years in good health.

The chain joins TRBV7-2 to TRBJ2-3; 12 bases fit TRBD1. V lost 4 bases, J lost 8 bases, and 10 bases stayed unmatched. The germline V gene encodes CDR1 SGHTA and CDR2 FQGNSA. The CDR3 contains 16 residues. The CDR3 loop is CASSWGQGARAGTQYF. The CDR3 coding sequence is TGTGCCAGCAGCTGGGGACAGGGGGCGCGTGCTGGTACGCAGTATTTT.

This chain connects TRBV9 to TRBJ2-7; no firm D call. Germline loops: CDR1 SGDLS, CDR2 YYNGEE. Between the trimmed V and J ends, which lost 3 bases and 0 bases, there was a span of 7 bases. The CDR3 runs to 13 residues. As DNA, the CDR3 is TGTGCCAGCAGCGCGGCAGCCTCCTACGAGCAGTACTTC. Translating it yields CASSAAASYEQYF. Using reference TRBV9 and TRBJ2-7 for the parts outside the CDR3, the full variable domain is DSGVTQTPKHLITATGQRVTLRCSPRSGDLSVYWYQQSLDQGLQFLIQYYNGEERAKGNILERFSAQQFPDLHSELNLSSLELGDSALYFCASSAAASYEQYFGPGTRLTVT.

The chain carries TRBV11-1 and TRBJ2-3, with TRBD2 identical over 7 bases. The CDR3 consists of 16 residues. The germline CDR1 and CDR2 sequences are SGHAT and FQDESV (reference sequence). With 5 bases clipped from V and 1 base from J, the junction kept 9 bases outside the gene matches. The CDR3 DNA reads TGTGCCAGCAGCCTCCTCGGACTAGGAGGCACAGATACGCAGTATTTT. Protein: CASSLLGLGGTDTQYF.

The CDR3 reads CASSVGSYEQFF. CDR3 nucleotides: TGTGCCAGCAGTGTGGGGAGCTACGAGCAGTTCTTC. The chain carries TRBV2 and TRBJ2-1, with a possible D match to TRBD2 (5 bases). Germline values: CDR1 SNHLY, CDR2 FYNNEI. V lost 4 bases and J lost 10, with 11 bases in between. The CDR3 covers 12 residues.

There are a few counts of this clonotype. A much bigger clone sits one base away, suggesting this may be a read error. V is TRBV6-2 or TRBV6-3 and J is TRBJ2-7, with D tentatively TRBD2 (6 bases). The germline V and J ends were trimmed by 6 bases and 2 bases, with 8 bases remaining between them. The CDR3 extends over 12 amino acids. Germline V gene data show CDR1 as MNHEY and CDR2 as SVGEGT. The CDR3 DNA follows: TGTGCCAGCAGGGGGGGAGCCTACGAGCAGTACTTC. Protein sequence: CASRGGAYEQYF.

This chain connects TRBV25-1 to TRBJ1-5; 7 bases align to TRBD1. The junction had 8 bases not matched to a gene; V was cut back by 4 bases and J by 8 bases. The CDR3 runs to 14 residues. Per germline, CDR1 MGHDK and CDR2 SYGVNS. In DNA, the CDR3 is TGTGCCAGCAGTGCGGCAGGGGGTATTAAGCCCCAGCATTTT. As protein: CASSAAGGIKPQHF. The variable domain in full, with the rest retrieved from reference TRBV25-1 and TRBJ1-5, is EADIYQTPRYLVIGTGKKITLECSQTMGHDKMYWYQQDPGMELHLIHYSYGVNSTEKGDLSSESTVSRIRTEHFPLTLESARPSHTSQYLCASSAAGGIKPQHFGDGTRLSIL.

The chain carries TRBV12-3 or TRBV12-4 and TRBJ1-2, with TRBD1 as a possible D gene (6 bases). CDR3 length: 15 residues. V lost 6 bases and J 6 bases, leaving 20 bases between the germline ends. This chain's CDR3 is CASRPRTALSNGYTF. CDR3 coding DNA: TGTGCCAGCAGACCTAGGACAGCCCTTAGCAATGGCTACACCTTC.

This clonotype was detected a few times. The chain links TRBV2 to TRBJ1-1; D unclear. The CDR3 has 11 residues. The germline CDR1 and CDR2 sequences are SNHLY and FYNNEI. V lost 4 bases, J lost 4 bases, and 4 bases lay in between. The CDR3: CASSAATEAFF. In nucleotides, the CDR3 is TGTGCCAGCAGTGCCGCCACTGAAGCTTTCTTT. Full variable domain (rest looked up from reference TRBV2 and TRBJ1-1): EPEVTQTPSHQVTQMGQEVILRCVPISNHLYFYWYRQILGQKVEFLVSFYNNEISEKSEIFDDQFSVERPDGSNFTLKIRSTKLEDSAMYFCASSAATEAFFGQGTRLTVV.

The chain joins TRBV29-1 to TRBJ2-6, with D maybe TRBD1 (5 bases). Deletions cut 4 bases from V and 0 bases from J, with 13 bases between. CDR3 length: 16 amino acids. The germline V gene has CDR1 SQVTM and CDR2 ANQGSEA. The CDR3 is CSVATDINSGANVLTF. The DNA for the CDR3 is TGCAGCGTTGCAACGGACATAAACTCTGGGGCCAACGTCCTGACTTTC. Full variable domain (missing parts from reference TRBV29-1 and TRBJ2-6): SAVISQKPSRDICQRGTSLTIQCQVDSQVTMMFWYRQQPGQSLTLIATANQGSEATYESGFVIDKFPISRPNLTFSTLTVSNMSPEDSSIYLCSVATDINSGANVLTFGAGSRLTVL.

Of note for this clonotype: A single base separates this from a much larger clone, so it may be a read error. V gene TRBV27 combines with J gene TRBJ2-5; D is ambiguous. The CDR3 is made up of 13 amino acids. The V gene's germline CDR1 is MNHEY and CDR2 SMNVEV (reference sequence). V lost 5 bases and J lost 0, with 7 bases in between. The CDR3 DNA reads TGTGCCAGCAGTATGGGGTACCAAGAGACCCAGTACTTC. Its translation is CASSMGYQETQYF.

This clonotype was seen ten or more times. This chain links TRBV5-1 with TRBJ2-1; no clear D gene. CDR3 length: 15 amino acids. Looked up from germline, CDR1 is SGHRS and CDR2 is YFSETQ. The V and J ends lost 0 bases and 6 bases respectively, with 13 bases between them. The CDR3 protein is CASSLGVLQSNEQFF. The CDR3 region has the DNA TGCGCCAGCAGCTTGGGGGTCCTCCAATCCAATGAGCAGTTCTTC.

V usage is TRBV4-1 and J usage is TRBJ2-2; 10 nucleotides line up with TRBD2. The V gene end was trimmed by 5 bases and the J gene end by 4 bases; junction bases not matched to a gene: 10. Germline V gene data show CDR1 as MGHRA and CDR2 as YSYEKL. The CDR3 extends over 17 amino acids. This CDR3 reads CASSKGVWTSGTGELFF. Here the CDR3 DNA reads TGCGCCAGCAGCAAAGGGGTTTGGACTAGCGGCACCGGGGAGCTGTTTTTT.

The rearrangement joins TRBV20-1 to TRBJ2-7; TRBD1 matches at 7 bases. Germline loops: CDR1 DFQATT, CDR2 SNEGSKA (reference sequence). This CDR3 region has 15 residues. The J segment lost 4 bases and the V segment lost 0 bases, leaving 9 bases of the junction unmatched. The CDR3 bases are TGCAGTGCTAGAGATGGTTCGGGACAGAGGTACGAGCAGTACTTC. As protein: CSARDGSGQRYEQYF.

This clonotype came up a few times. The chain has TRBV7-6 and TRBJ2-3; 8 nucleotides line up with TRBD2. In germline, CDR1 is SGHVS, CDR2 FNYEAQ. This CDR3 comprises 13 residues. The trim removed 5 bases at V and 14 bases at J, leaving 12 bases unmatched. CDR3 nucleotide sequence: TGTGCCAGCAGCCCCCCCGGGACTAGTTTTCTGTATTTT. Residues: CASSPPGTSFLYF.

The CDR3 reads CSAQGRTSSHTGELFF. CDR3 sequence (DNA): TGCAGTGCCCAGGGCCGGACTAGCAGTCACACCGGGGAGCTGTTTTTT. This rearrangement joins TRBV20-1 to TRBJ2-2; TRBD2 matches at 8 bases. Per the germline V gene, CDR1 is DFQATT and CDR2 is SNEGSKA (reference sequence). Trimming took 6 bases from V and 3 from J; bases not matched to a gene: 12. The CDR3 spans 16 residues.

Only one count was recorded for this clonotype. This chain joins TRBV18 and TRBJ1-2; 7 bases are a match to TRBD1. V lost 5 bases to trimming and J lost 6 bases; unmatched junction nucleotides: 9. CDR1 and CDR2 from the germline V gene are KGHSH and LQKENI. The length of the CDR3 is 14 residues. CDR3 region: CASSARDSPNGYTF. In DNA, the CDR3 is TGTGCCAGCTCAGCTCGGGACAGCCCCAATGGCTACACCTTC. Looking up the rest from reference TRBV18 and TRBJ1-2 gives the full variable domain: NAGVMQNPRHLVRRRGQEARLRCSPMKGHSHVYWYRQLPEEGLKFMVYLQKENIIDESGMPKERFSAEFPKEGPSILRIQQVVRGDSAAYFCASSARDSPNGYTFGSGTRLTVV.